Presented here are 6 T cell receptor beta chains from one specimen sequenced in a study of T cells in tuberculosis. Time point of the sample: new active TB diagnosis, blood taken before or within 7 days of starting treatment. This table comes from immunoSEQ multiplex PCR, and its TCRdb copy is limited to in-frame clones, with some not included. The table lists tens of thousands of clones, approximately 94% of them singletons. The specimen comprised PBMCs, sampled at tuberculosis diagnosis. These receptors were taken from an adult with tuberculosis.

Note on this clone: The DNA is left out, because the CDR3 cannot be placed on it with certainty; the CDR3 is given as TCRdb lists it. The rearrangement links TRBV12-2 to TRBJ1-5. TRBV12-2 has pseudogene status. The CDR3 numbers 17 amino acids, ends counted. CDR3 protein: CASRRNTWAGGNQPQHF.

The CDR3 nucleotides are TGTGCCACCAGCAGAGATCGGGGGACCGGGGAGCTGTTTTTT. It specifies CATSRDRGTGELFF. The gene calls are TRBV15 and TRBJ2-2; D is possibly TRBD2 (6 bases). Germline V lookup: CDR1 LNHNV, CDR2 YYDKDF (reference sequence). The V gene lost 0 bases and the J gene lost 5 bases, with 7 bases spanning the gap. The length of the CDR3 is 14 residues.

J is TRBJ1-3 and V is TRBV10-1; TRBD1 aligns across 7 bases. There are 19 residues in the CDR3. J gave up 4 bases and V 9 bases, and 24 bases lay outside the gene matches. CDR1 and CDR2 (germline): WNHNN, SYGVQD (reference sequence). The CDR3 sequence is CASHSSETGNPTRGNTIYF. In DNA, the CDR3 is TGCGCCAGTCACTCTTCCGAGACAGGGAATCCAACGCGGGGAAACACCATATATTTT.

CDR3 DNA: TGTGCCAGCAGCCCCGGGACAGGGACAGATACGCAGTATTTT. It specifies CASSPGTGTDTQYF. The chain is built from TRBV11-2 and TRBJ2-3; 9 nucleotides agree with TRBD1. CDR3 length: 14 residues. V lost 5 bases to trimming and J lost 3 bases; unmatched junction nucleotides: 3. CDR1 is SGHAT, CDR2 FQNNGV, per germline.

The V gene is TRBV7-9, the J gene TRBJ1-2; TRBD1 aligns across 7 bases. The CDR3 has 15 residues. Germline V gene lookup returns CDR1 SEHNR and CDR2 FQNEAQ (reference sequence). J gave up 1 base and V 5 bases, and 7 bases lay outside the gene matches. The CDR3 nucleotides are TGTGCCAGCAGCCCAGGCGGACAGGTTAACTATGGCTACACCTTC. The encoded protein is CASSPGGQVNYGYTF. Full variable domain (rest looked up from reference TRBV7-9 and TRBJ1-2): DTGVSQNPRHKITKRGQNVTFRCDPISEHNRLYWYRQTLGQGPEFLTYFQNEAQLEKSRLLSDRFSAERPKGSFSTLEIQRTEQGDSAMYLCASSPGGQVNYGYTFGSGTRLTVV.

The genes are TRBV7-2 and TRBJ2-3, with D possibly matching TRBD1 (5 bases). The CDR3 has 16 residues. Looked up from germline, CDR1 is SGHTA and CDR2 is FQGNSA. V was cut by 0 bases and J by 3 bases, with 13 bases left in between. CDR3 in amino acids: CASSLASGKGTDTQYF. The CDR3 nucleotides read TGTGCCAGCAGCTTAGCGTCAGGGAAAGGAACAGATACGCAGTATTTT.